This TCR beta chain originates from a study of CD8 T cells in ankylosing spondylitis. The CDR3 runs to 14 residues. V lost 5 bases, J lost 4 bases, and 15 bases lay in between. The V gene's germline CDR1 is SGHRS and CDR2 YFSETQ. Study conclusions and caveats: Clones linked with disease were CD8+ and fairly uncommon in the peripheral blood. Certain motif variants had earlier appeared in reactive arthritis synovial fluid and blood. It appeared that ankylosing spondylitis blood was characterized by a TCR beta motif of about 8 highly homologous variants.

Each CDR3 protein gets one entry after TCRdb re-called the 5' RACE reads with MiXCR. The sample has 200,000 to 300,000 distinct CDR3 sequences, roughly 32% seen once. Details on this clonotype: Its antigen is currently unknown.

This receptor was taken from a male donor with ankylosing spondylitis or in good health (not recorded which). The chain couples TRBV5-1 to TRBJ2-5; no firm D call. Input material: blood, either unsorted or a sorted T cell fraction (not recorded which). The CDR3 bases are TGCGCCAGCAGTCCCGGATGGTCGGGAGAGACCCAGTACTTC. It specifies CASSPGWSGETQYF.